Included here is one T cell receptor beta chain sequence, with context. Its target is not known. These data originate in a study of vaccination effects on CD4 cells after COVID-19. Sequencing followed a ViraFEST assay step that expanded antigen-specific CD4+ T cells with viral peptide pools. Around day 10 of culture, CD4+ T cells were separated out. Generated by immunoSEQ multiplex PCR, the TCRdb table keeps only in-frame clones and is missing some. Counted here are about 61,000 clones, around 81% occurring once; the ten biggest clones make up about 2.7%. This clonotype originated in a human donor who received a COVID-19 vaccine. Here the sequenced sample was CD4+ T cells from PBMCs cultured with HCoV-229E spike peptides, taken before COVID-19 vaccination.

This chain's CDR3 is CAWSLHRAGNQPQHF. In nucleotides, the CDR3 is TGTGCCTGGAGTCTCCACAGGGCAGGGAATCAGCCCCAGCATTTT. The rearrangement joins TRBV30 to TRBJ1-5; a possible D gene is TRBD1 (6 bases). The CDR3 is 15 amino acids. Trimming took 2 bases from V and 4 from J, leaving 15 bases between them. Per the germline V gene, CDR1 is GTSNPN and CDR2 is SVGIG (reference sequence). The complete variable domain, with remaining parts taken from reference TRBV30 and TRBJ1-5, reads SQTIHQWPATLVQPVGSPLSLECTVEGTSNPNLYWYRQAAGRGLQLLFYSVGIGQISSEVPQNLSASRPQDRQFILSSKKLLLSDSGFYLCAWSLHRAGNQPQHFGDGTRLSIL.